This T cell receptor (beta chain) came from a study of blood T cell repertoires in COVID-19. This table comes from immunoSEQ multiplex PCR, and its TCRdb copy is limited to in-frame clones, with some not included. The profile shows around 270,000 clones, 87% of them singletons. Germline V lookup: CDR1 KGHSH, CDR2 LQKENI. There are 15 residues in the CDR3. Trimming took 6 bases from V and 6 from J; bases not matched to a gene: 10. This clone came up once. The V call is TRBV18, the J call TRBJ2-7; 11 bases map to TRBD2. Source material: peripheral blood. The TCR originated in a woman in her forties or fifties with acute or convalescent COVID-19. In DNA, the CDR3 is TGTGCCAGCTCCGTTAGCGGGAGGGCCTTGGGCGAGCAGTACTTC. Translating gives CASSVSGRALGEQYF.